This T cell receptor beta chain is drawn from a study of blood T cell repertoires in COVID-19 (dated by TCRdb to 2020 to 2021). Background on the whole study: Collaborator samples came from the United States, Italy and Spain and covered acute and convalescent phases of COVID-19. The repertoires were released in a freely available public database intended as a resource for research on the immune response to SARS-CoV-2. The sample metadata nearly always contained a de-identified subject ID, COVID-19 status, age in years and sex. The samples were drawn from two sources: the first 160 participants of the ongoing ImmuneRACE study, and fewer than 1,500 subjects contributed by 6 global collaborators. Deeply sampled blood TCRbeta repertoires from subjects exposed to, actively infected with, or recovered from COVID-19 were included in the dataset. Where available, HLA class I and class II types were obtained from metadata supplied by the sample provider rather than from assay-based typing. The prospective study material was composed of cDNA or gDNA derived from T cells, B-cell-depleted T cells, or PBMCs. What the work shows at the level of the full study, not this receptor alone: The amount of clinical and demographic metadata varied by source and participant and was provided uncurated.

Enrolling through a virtual design, the prospective study's participants ranged in age from about 18 to 100 years and lived across about two dozen United States geographic areas. In the prospective study, participants were assigned to cohorts based on the clinical history participants reported in a screening survey and a study questionnaire. Mobile phlebotomists in the prospective study collected whole blood, serum and a nasopharyngeal or oropharyngeal swab from every participant. Prospective study participants could optionally give additional blood draws and questionnaires over an approximately two-month period. Before DNA extraction, blood samples from the prospective study were shipped at room temperature or frozen. In regard to this clone: No antigen is known for it. The record has no base qualities; no much larger clone is one base away.

TCRbeta CDR3 regions were amplified from genomic DNA by means of the immunoSEQ Assay, a bias-controlled multiplex PCR. For the original study's pipeline: The number of nucleated cells in each sample was estimated from the amplification of reference gene primers within the assay. To quantify the absolute abundance of each unique TCRbeta CDR3 rearrangement, sequence reads were collapsed and filtered. For each sample, productive Simpson clonality was calculated as the square root of Simpson's diversity index over productive rearrangements. The table was pulled from immuneACCESS by TCRdb, which kept in-frame rearrangements only. Such tables lose some clones; where checked, under half of the loss comes from unresolved V genes, and the rest has no known cause. The V and J calls and clone size were taken over from that table, and D and trimming were inferred from the DNA. The sample records 150,000 to 200,000 clones, roughly 89% of which are singletons. The ten largest clonotypes hold roughly 2.4% of the sample.

Sequencing was performed on PBMCs or T cells enriched from blood (not recorded which). The clonotype comes from a woman aged 40 to 50 with acute COVID-19.

The base sequence is TGTGCCAGCAGTTCCCACGAGGCTGGGGCCAACGTCCTGACTTTC. Its protein product is CASSSHEAGANVLTF. The sequence joins TRBV27 to TRBJ2-6, with no confident D gene call. Inclusive of the bounding cysteine and phenylalanine, the CDR3 is 15 residues long. Just the 45-base CDR3 DNA is kept, in frame starting at base 1. The germline V gene (reference sequence) gives CDR1 as MNHEY and CDR2 as SMNVEV. The trim is 4 bases for V and 2 bases for J, with a gap of 9 bases between the germline ends.